The following is a T cell receptor (beta chain) sequence with its context. Per the germline V gene, CDR1 is MNHEY and CDR2 is SVGEGT. This CDR3 spans 14 amino acids. Trimming cost V 3 bases and J 6 bases, with 12 bases left between them. The authors ran a second PCR of about 6 to 11 cycles using a sample-barcoded 5' primer and a J-beta primer mix. From the 5' RACE reads, TCRdb called clonotypes with MiXCR, one entry per CDR3 protein. Of around 800,000 distinct CDR3 sequences in the sample, around 62% were seen once. The sample belongs to a study of blood T cells in healthy people across ages. Specimen: blood. The chain couples TRBV6-2 or TRBV6-3 to TRBJ2-1; possible D gene TRBD1, 6 bases. The sequence derives from a man in his thirties or forties in good health. CDR3 amino acids: CASSYWGQGNEQFF. The DNA of the CDR3 is TGTGCCAGCAGTTATTGGGGGCAGGGCAATGAGCAGTTCTTC.